These T cell receptor beta chains were read from a single sample in a study of cytomegalovirus exposure and HLA in healthy donors. The assay was immunoSEQ multiplex PCR, and TCRdb's table has in-frame clones only and misses some. The top ten clones hold around 7% of a sample with tens of thousands of clones, approximately 75% of them seen once. Sequencing used PBMCs. Source of these receptors: a woman between 35 and 50 years old in good health and CMV-seronegative. CDR3s include the opening cysteine and the closing phenylalanine or tryptophan. The order of the fields is CDR3 protein, CDR3 DNA, J gene, D gene, V gene, clone size, CDR3 length. The D gene is left open where the match is weak. The size entry is marked missing in some rows and otherwise reads once, few, many or a size class.

CDR3 protein: CASSRERAPASYEQYF
CDR3 DNA: TGTGCCAGCAGCCGGGAGAGAGCCCCTGCCTCCTACGAGCAGTACTTC
J gene: TRBJ2-7
D gene: -
V gene: TRBV21-1
clone size: -
CDR3 length: 16

CDR3 protein: CASSEGPGYQPQHF
CDR3 DNA: TGTGCCAGCAGTGAGGGGCCAGGTTACCAGCCCCAGCATTTT
J gene: TRBJ1-5
D gene: -
V gene: TRBV2
clone size: -
CDR3 length: 14

CDR3 protein: CASSLRRTDTDTQYF
CDR3 DNA: TGTGCCAGCAGCTTACGGCGGACAGACACAGATACGCAGTATTTT
J gene: TRBJ2-3
D gene: -
V gene: TRBV7-9
clone size: -
CDR3 length: 15

CDR3 protein: CASSLAPRQEGNYGYTF
CDR3 DNA: TGCGCCAGCAGCTTGGCTCCTCGACAGGAAGGTAACTATGGCTACACCTTC
J gene: TRBJ1-2
D gene: -
V gene: TRBV5-1
clone size: -
CDR3 length: 17

CDR3 protein: CASSPSDDRGEYF
CDR3 DNA: TGTGCCAGCTCACCATCTGATGACAGGGGGGAATACTTC
J gene: TRBJ2-7
D gene: TRBD1
V gene: TRBV18
clone size: -
CDR3 length: 13

CDR3 protein: CASGTTYEQYF
CDR3 DNA: TGTGCCAGTGGGACTACCTACGAGCAGTACTTC
J gene: TRBJ2-7
D gene: TRBD2
V gene: TRBV7-9
clone size: -
CDR3 length: 11

CDR3 protein: CAWTLGYEQYF
CDR3 DNA: TGTGCCTGGACCCTAGGCTACGAGCAGTACTTC
J gene: TRBJ2-7
D gene: -
V gene: TRBV30
clone size: few
CDR3 length: 11

CDR3 protein: CASSQAGQGIMEQYF
CDR3 DNA: TGCGCCAGCAGCCAAGCGGGACAGGGGATCATGGAGCAGTACTTC
J gene: TRBJ2-7
D gene: TRBD1
V gene: TRBV4-3
clone size: -
CDR3 length: 15

CDR3 protein: CASSLGGGISYGYTF
CDR3 DNA: TGTGCCAGCAGCTTAGGGGGCGGGATAAGCTATGGCTACACCTTC
J gene: TRBJ1-2
D gene: -
V gene: TRBV7-2
clone size: -
CDR3 length: 15

CDR3 protein: CASSIRTGNTKETQYF
CDR3 DNA: TGTGCCAGTAGTATAAGGACAGGGAATACCAAAGAGACCCAGTACTTC
J gene: TRBJ2-5
D gene: TRBD1
V gene: TRBV19
clone size: -
CDR3 length: 16

CDR3 protein: CASSRGQATYLGYTF
CDR3 DNA: TGCGCCAGCAGCCGTGGACAGGCCACCTACCTCGGCTACACCTTC
J gene: TRBJ1-2
D gene: TRBD1
V gene: TRBV4-3
clone size: -
CDR3 length: 15

CDR3 protein: CASSLRGRATDTQYF
CDR3 DNA: TGTGCCAGCAGCTTACGTGGGAGGGCGACAGATACGCAGTATTTT
J gene: TRBJ2-3
D gene: TRBD2
V gene: TRBV7-2
clone size: -
CDR3 length: 15

CDR3 protein: CASSIGTGGSYEQYF
CDR3 DNA: TGTGCCAGTAGTATAGGTACAGGGGGCTCCTACGAGCAGTACTTC
J gene: TRBJ2-7
D gene: TRBD1
V gene: TRBV19
clone size: -
CDR3 length: 15

CDR3 protein: CASSEARDRRKYGYTF
CDR3 DNA: TGTGCCAGCAGTGAAGCCCGGGACAGAAGAAAATATGGCTACACCTTC
J gene: TRBJ1-2
D gene: TRBD1
V gene: TRBV6-1
clone size: -
CDR3 length: 16

CDR3 protein: CASSVGQGPNTGELFF
CDR3 DNA: TGTGCCAGCAGTGTAGGACAGGGGCCGAACACCGGGGAGCTGTTTTTT
J gene: TRBJ2-2
D gene: TRBD1
V gene: TRBV2
clone size: few
CDR3 length: 16

CDR3 protein: CASSIQGVYGYTF
CDR3 DNA: TGTGCCAGCAGCATACAGGGTGTCTATGGCTACACCTTC
J gene: TRBJ1-2
D gene: -
V gene: TRBV11-2
clone size: -
CDR3 length: 13

CDR3 protein: CASTPGGNQETQYF
CDR3 DNA: TGTGCCAGCACCCCTGGGGGGAACCAAGAGACCCAGTACTTC
J gene: TRBJ2-5
D gene: -
V gene: TRBV28
clone size: -
CDR3 length: 14

CDR3 protein: CASSQDSFSYTF
CDR3 DNA: TGCGCCAGCAGCCAGGACAGTTTTAGCTACACCTTC
J gene: TRBJ1-2
D gene: -
V gene: TRBV4-3
clone size: -
CDR3 length: 12

CDR3 protein: CAGGTGRADTQYF
CDR3 DNA: TGTGCCGGAGGGACAGGGCGCGCAGATACGCAGTATTTT
J gene: TRBJ2-3
D gene: TRBD1
V gene: TRBV5-3
clone size: -
CDR3 length: 13

CDR3 protein: CASSQGGPLLNEQFF
CDR3 DNA: TGTGCCAGCAGCCAAGGGGGGCCGTTGTTAAATGAGCAGTTCTTC
J gene: TRBJ2-1
D gene: -
V gene: TRBV4-2
clone size: -
CDR3 length: 15

CDR3 protein: CASSETGTGGPYGYTF
CDR3 DNA: TGTGCCAGCAGCGAAACCGGGACAGGGGGCCCCTATGGCTACACCTTC
J gene: TRBJ1-2
D gene: TRBD1
V gene: TRBV6-4
clone size: medium-sized
CDR3 length: 16

CDR3 protein: CASSLGAGGPLGEQYF
CDR3 DNA: TGTGCCAGCAGCTTAGGTGCGGGAGGGCCGTTGGGGGAGCAGTACTTC
J gene: TRBJ2-7
D gene: TRBD2
V gene: TRBV7-2
clone size: -
CDR3 length: 16